Below, 6 T cell receptor beta chains from the same sample are listed, as sequenced in a study of cytomegalovirus exposure and HLA in healthy donors. TCRdb's copy holds only in-frame clones and misses some; the assay was immunoSEQ multiplex PCR. The sample records about 120,000 clones, more than 75% being singletons. Sequencing used PBMCs. The receptors were gathered from a woman aged 18 to 35 in good health and CMV-seropositive.

The J gene is TRBJ1-4, the V gene TRBV6-6; unclear D gene. The CDR3 is made up of 14 amino acids. V was shortened by 6 bases and J by 0 bases, with 8 bases between the two germline ends. From germline, CDR1 is MNHNY and CDR2 SVGAGI (reference sequence). The CDR3 spells CASSGSATNEKLFF. CDR3 bases: TGTGCCAGCAGCGGCAGCGCAACTAATGAAAAACTGTTTTTT.

The V and J genes are TRBV7-9 and TRBJ2-5; 10 nucleotides agree with TRBD2. This CDR3 spans 14 amino acids. V shed 5 bases, J shed 3 bases, and the junction held 3 bases outside the gene matches. Germline lookup yields CDR1 SEHNR and CDR2 FQNEAQ (reference sequence). The CDR3 region is CASSASGGKETQYF. Written as DNA, the CDR3 is TGTGCCAGCAGCGCTAGCGGGGGTAAAGAGACCCAGTACTTC. Filled out from reference TRBV7-9 and TRBJ2-5, the complete variable domain reads DTGVSQNPRHKITKRGQNVTFRCDPISEHNRLYWYRQTLGQGPEFLTYFQNEAQLEKSRLLSDRFSAERPKGSFSTLEIQRTEQGDSAMYLCASSASGGKETQYFGPGTRLLVL.

The count of this clone is one. This chain connects TRBV29-1 to TRBJ2-4; D unresolved. Looked up from germline, CDR1 is SQVTM and CDR2 is ANQGSEA. The CDR3 has 13 residues. V lost 4 bases, J lost 5 bases, and 12 bases lay in between. In DNA, the CDR3 is TGCAGCGTTGTTGTTTCCCAGGAAAACATTCAGTACTTC. This gives the protein CSVVVSQENIQYF.

This chain connects TRBV14 to TRBJ2-1; 11 nucleotides align to TRBD2. V was clipped by 4 bases and J by 4 bases; unmatched bases: 6. Germline V gene lookup returns CDR1 SGHDN and CDR2 FVKESK. This CDR3 spans 16 amino acids. The CDR3 DNA follows: TGTGCCAGCAGCCGAACTAGCGGGGGTTGGTACAATGAGCAGTTCTTC. Residues: CASSRTSGGWYNEQFF.

The chain has TRBV12-5 and TRBJ2-2, with 7 bases that match TRBD1. Germline V gene data show CDR1 as LGHNT and CDR2 as FRNRAP. CDR3 length equals 14 residues. The V and J ends lost 5 bases and 0 bases, in that order; junction bases with no gene match: 0. CDR3 sequence: CASGTGANTGELFF. CDR3 DNA sequence: TGTGCTAGTGGTACAGGGGCGAACACCGGGGAGCTGTTTTTT.

The chain links TRBV5-8 to TRBJ1-2; tentatively, D is TRBD1 (5 bases). Germline V lookup: CDR1 SGHTS, CDR2 YDEGEE. There are 15 residues in the CDR3. V lost 0 bases and J 5 bases, leaving 14 bases between the germline ends. This CDR3 reads CASSLGQPGDYGYTF. The CDR3 DNA is TGTGCCAGCAGCTTGGGACAACCGGGGGATTATGGCTACACCTTC.